These T cell receptor beta chains were read from a single sample in a study of T cell changes during pregnancy in multiple sclerosis. The table came from immunoSEQ multiplex PCR; TCRdb's copy has only in-frame clones and leaves some out. The table includes 30,000 to 50,000 clones, 92% detected once. This specimen was CD4+ T cells from peripheral blood mononuclear cells, taken in the third trimester of pregnancy. The receptors were gathered from a female donor with multiple sclerosis, enrolled in a pregnancy study. CDR3s leave out the opening cysteine and the closing phenylalanine or tryptophan.

V gene	J gene	CDR3 length	CDR3 protein
TRBV30	TRBJ2-5	10	AWSYRAETQY
TRBV29-1	TRBJ1-1	11	SVVRDRNTEAF
TRBV9	TRBJ2-7	11	ASSEGPDYEQY
TRBV18	TRBJ2-7	13	ASSPPGQGDYEQY
TRBV29-1	TRBJ2-7	13	SALISGGISYEQY
TRBV19	TRBJ1-1	11	ASSIRGITEAF
TRBV7-2	TRBJ1-5	14	ASSPRSRDRAEPQH
TRBV14	TRBJ1-1	10	ASSPRTGKAF
TRBV19	TRBJ1-5	12	ASSHGQSNQPQH
TRBV7-6	TRBJ1-1	12	ASSLFEVNTEAF
TRBV12-5	TRBJ1-2	12	ASGSGSGNYGYT
TRBV4-3	TRBJ1-4	13	ASSQAEQGFEKLF
TRBV18	TRBJ2-7	15	ASSPQKPTGGNHEQY
TRBV7-2	TRBJ2-1	13	ASSLVGSEVYEQF
TRBV6-5	TRBJ1-3	12	ASSYYGQGNTIY
TRBV5-4	TRBJ1-1	12	ASSLGGQNTEAF
TRBV30	TRBJ2-5	11	AWSGGREETQY
TRBV19	TRBJ2-7	14	ASSNPGTGGGYEQY
TRBV7-3	TRBJ2-3	19	ASSSGGGAGGPWGSTDTQY
TRBV4-3	TRBJ2-1	13	ASSQDFRGNNEQF
TRBV9	TRBJ1-4	12	ASSSRTGNEKLF
TRBV7-2	TRBJ2-7	10	ASSPINDEQY
TRBV5-6	TRBJ2-7	11	ASSPGGGREQY
TRBV10-3	TRBJ2-1	11	AMGQDSYNEQF
TRBV5-1	TRBJ2-1	10	ASSWRTGELF
TRBV5-1	TRBJ2-7	11	ASSVGPSGEQY
TRBV6-1	TRBJ2-2	15	ASSDNGLAGGERELF
TRBV2	TRBJ1-2	9	ASTRAYGYT
TRBV7-2	TRBJ2-7	11	ASSPLDTYEQY
TRBV19	TRBJ2-3	9	ASSIGDTQY
TRBV5-1	TRBJ1-1	12	ASSSDTGNTEAF
TRBV21-1	TRBJ2-5	16	ASSKPTSPNSSKETQY
TRBV5-1	TRBJ2-2	14	ASSGGTSANTGELF
TRBV28	TRBJ2-7	11	ASTPGQGREQY